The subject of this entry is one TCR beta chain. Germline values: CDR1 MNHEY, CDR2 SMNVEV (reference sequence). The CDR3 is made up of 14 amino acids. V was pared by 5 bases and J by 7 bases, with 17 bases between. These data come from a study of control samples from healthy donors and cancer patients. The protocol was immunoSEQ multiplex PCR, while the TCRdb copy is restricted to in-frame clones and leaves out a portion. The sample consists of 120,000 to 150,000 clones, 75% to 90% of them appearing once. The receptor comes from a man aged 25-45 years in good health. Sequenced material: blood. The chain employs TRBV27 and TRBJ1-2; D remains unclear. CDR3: CASSRREGRSGYTF. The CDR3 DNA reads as TGTGCCAGCAGTCGACGGGAGGGCCGGAGTGGCTACACCTTC.